This T cell receptor (beta chain) was sequenced for a study of blood T cell repertoires in COVID-19. In the study overall: Donors in the United States, Italy and Spain gave samples during acute or convalescent COVID-19. T cells, B-cell-depleted T cells, or PBMCs supplied cDNA or gDNA.

This clone has only one observation. The V gene end was trimmed by 6 bases and the J gene end by 7 bases; junction bases not matched to a gene: 4. Looked up from germline, CDR1 is MNHEY and CDR2 is SVGAGI. This CDR3 has 13 residues. TCRdb's table, derived via immunoSEQ multiplex PCR, lists solely in-frame clones and lacks some. The sample lists over 100,000 clones, around 82% occurring once. What was sequenced was peripheral blood. This receptor was obtained from a woman aged 45-65 years with acute or convalescent COVID-19. The genes are TRBV6-5 and TRBJ2-2; 8 bases agree with TRBD2. CDR3: CASRERGFGELFF. The DNA of the CDR3 is TGTGCCAGCAGAGAGCGGGGGTTCGGGGAGCTGTTTTTT.